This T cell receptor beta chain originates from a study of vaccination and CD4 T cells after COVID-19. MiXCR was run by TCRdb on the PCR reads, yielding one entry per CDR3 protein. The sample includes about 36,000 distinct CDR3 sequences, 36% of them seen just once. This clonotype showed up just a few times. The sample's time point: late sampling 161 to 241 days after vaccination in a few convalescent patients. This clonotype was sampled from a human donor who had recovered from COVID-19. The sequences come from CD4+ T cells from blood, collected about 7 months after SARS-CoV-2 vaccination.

CDR3 nucleotide sequence: TGCAGTGCTAGAGTACAGGGTAGCTACGAGCAGTACTTC. Residues: CSARVQGSYEQYF. V is TRBV20-1 and J is TRBJ2-7; D possibly corresponds to TRBD1 (6 bases). The germline V gene encodes CDR1 DFQATT and CDR2 SNEGSKA (reference sequence). Trimming took 1 base from V and 3 from J, leaving 10 bases between them. The CDR3 is 13 amino acids.